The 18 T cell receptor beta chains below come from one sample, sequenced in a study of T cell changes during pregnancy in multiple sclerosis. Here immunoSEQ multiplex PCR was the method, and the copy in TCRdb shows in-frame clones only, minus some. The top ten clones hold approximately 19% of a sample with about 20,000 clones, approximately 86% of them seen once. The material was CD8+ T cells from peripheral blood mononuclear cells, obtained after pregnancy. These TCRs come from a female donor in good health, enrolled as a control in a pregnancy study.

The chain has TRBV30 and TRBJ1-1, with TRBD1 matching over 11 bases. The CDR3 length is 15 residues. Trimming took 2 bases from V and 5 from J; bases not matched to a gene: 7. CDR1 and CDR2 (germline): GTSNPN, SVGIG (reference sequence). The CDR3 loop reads CAWSPDRGPVTEAFF. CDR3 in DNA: TGTGCCTGGAGTCCGGACAGGGGGCCGGTAACTGAAGCTTTCTTT.

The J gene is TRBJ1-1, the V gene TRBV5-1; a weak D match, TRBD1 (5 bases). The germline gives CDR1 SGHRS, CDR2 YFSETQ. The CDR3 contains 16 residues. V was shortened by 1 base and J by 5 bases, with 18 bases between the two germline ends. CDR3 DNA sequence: TGCGCCAGCAGCTTGCGGCAGACCGAAAGGGGAACTGAAGCTTTCTTT. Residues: CASSLRQTERGTEAFF. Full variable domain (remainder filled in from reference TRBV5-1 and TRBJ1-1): KAGVTQTPRYLIKTRGQQVTLSCSPISGHRSVSWYQQTPGQGLQFLFEYFSETQRNKGNFPGRFSGRQFSNSRSEMNVSTLELGDSALYLCASSLRQTERGTEAFFGQGTRLTVV.

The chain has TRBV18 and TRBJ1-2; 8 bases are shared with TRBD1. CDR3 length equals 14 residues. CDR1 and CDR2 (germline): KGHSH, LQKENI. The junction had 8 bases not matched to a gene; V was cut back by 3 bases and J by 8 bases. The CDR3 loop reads CASSPYDRGEGYTF. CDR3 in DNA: TGTGCCAGCTCACCTTACGACAGGGGAGAAGGCTACACCTTC.

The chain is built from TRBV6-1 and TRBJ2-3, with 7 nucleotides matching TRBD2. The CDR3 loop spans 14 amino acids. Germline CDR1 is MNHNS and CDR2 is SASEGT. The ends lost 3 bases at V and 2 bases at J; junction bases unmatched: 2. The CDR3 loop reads CASSEGGDTDTQYF. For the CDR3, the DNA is TGTGCCAGCAGTGAGGGGGGGGACACAGATACGCAGTATTTT.

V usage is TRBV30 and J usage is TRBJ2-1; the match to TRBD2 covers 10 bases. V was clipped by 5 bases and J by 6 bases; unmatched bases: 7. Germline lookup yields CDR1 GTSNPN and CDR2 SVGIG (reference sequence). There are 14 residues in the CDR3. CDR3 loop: CAWRLAGGLNEQFF. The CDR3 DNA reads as TGTGCCTGGCGATTAGCGGGGGGCCTCAATGAGCAGTTCTTC.

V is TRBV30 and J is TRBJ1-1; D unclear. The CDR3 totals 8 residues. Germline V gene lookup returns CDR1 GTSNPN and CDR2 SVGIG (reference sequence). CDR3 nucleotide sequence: TGTGCATGTAATAAAGCTTTCTTT. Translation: CACNKAFF.

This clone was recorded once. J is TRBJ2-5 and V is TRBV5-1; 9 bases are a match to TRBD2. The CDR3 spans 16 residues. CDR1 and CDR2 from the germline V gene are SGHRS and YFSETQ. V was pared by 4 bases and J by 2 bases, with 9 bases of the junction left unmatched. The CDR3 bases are TGCGCCAGCAGCCCCGGGGTAGCGGGGGTTCAAGAGACCCAGTACTTC. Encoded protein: CASSPGVAGVQETQYF.

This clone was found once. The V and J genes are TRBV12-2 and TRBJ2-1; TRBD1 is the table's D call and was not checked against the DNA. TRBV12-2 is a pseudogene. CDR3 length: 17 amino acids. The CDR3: CASRLERTGGDDNEQFF. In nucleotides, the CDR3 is TGTGCAAGTCGCTTAGAGAGGACAGGGGGCGATGACAATGAGCAGTTCTTC.

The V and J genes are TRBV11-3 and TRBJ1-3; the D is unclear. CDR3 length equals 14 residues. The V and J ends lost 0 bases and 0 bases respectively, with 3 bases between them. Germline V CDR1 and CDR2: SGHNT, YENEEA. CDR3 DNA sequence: TGTGCCAGCAGCTTAGAGAGCTCTGGAAACACCATATATTTT. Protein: CASSLESSGNTIYF.

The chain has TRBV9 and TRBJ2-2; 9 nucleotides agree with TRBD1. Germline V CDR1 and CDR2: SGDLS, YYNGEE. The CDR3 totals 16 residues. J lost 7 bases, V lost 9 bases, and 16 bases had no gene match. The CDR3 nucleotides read TGTGCCACCCACCCCCGGACAGGGGCAAATGTCGGGGAGCTGTTTTTT. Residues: CATHPRTGANVGELFF. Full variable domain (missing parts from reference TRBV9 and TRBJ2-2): DSGVTQTPKHLITATGQRVTLRCSPRSGDLSVYWYQQSLDQGLQFLIQYYNGEERAKGNILERFSAQQFPDLHSELNLSSLELGDSALYFCATHPRTGANVGELFFGEGSRLTVL.

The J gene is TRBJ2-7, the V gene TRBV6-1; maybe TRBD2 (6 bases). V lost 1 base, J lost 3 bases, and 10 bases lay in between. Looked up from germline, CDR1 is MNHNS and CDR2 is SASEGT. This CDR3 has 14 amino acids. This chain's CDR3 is CASSEEPSVYEQYF. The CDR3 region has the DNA TGTGCCAGCAGTGAAGAACCTAGCGTCTACGAGCAGTACTTC.

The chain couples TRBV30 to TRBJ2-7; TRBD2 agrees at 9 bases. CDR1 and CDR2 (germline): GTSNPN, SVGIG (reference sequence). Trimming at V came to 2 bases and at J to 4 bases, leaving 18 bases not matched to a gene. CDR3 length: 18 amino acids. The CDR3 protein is CAWSPRTLLAGSLYEQYF. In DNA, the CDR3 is TGTGCCTGGAGTCCGAGAACACTTCTAGCGGGGTCCCTTTACGAGCAGTACTTC.

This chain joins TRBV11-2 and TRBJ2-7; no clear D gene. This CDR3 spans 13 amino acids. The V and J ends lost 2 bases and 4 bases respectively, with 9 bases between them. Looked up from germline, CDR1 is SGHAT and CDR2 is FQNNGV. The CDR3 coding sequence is TGTGCCAGCAGCTTAAAGGAGTTATACGAGCAGTACTTC. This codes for CASSLKELYEQYF.

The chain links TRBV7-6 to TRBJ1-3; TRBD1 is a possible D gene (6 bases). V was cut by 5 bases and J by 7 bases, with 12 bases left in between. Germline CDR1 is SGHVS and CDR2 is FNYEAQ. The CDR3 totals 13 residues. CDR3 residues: CASSQGTDNTIYF. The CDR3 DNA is TGTGCCAGCAGCCAGGGGACCGATAACACCATATATTTT.

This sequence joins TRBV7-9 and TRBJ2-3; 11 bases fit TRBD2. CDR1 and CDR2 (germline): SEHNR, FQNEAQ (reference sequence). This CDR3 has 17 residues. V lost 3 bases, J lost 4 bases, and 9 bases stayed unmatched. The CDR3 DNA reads TGTGCCAGCAGCTTGGCCTTAGCGGGAGGGCCTGCAGATACGCAGTATTTT. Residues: CASSLALAGGPADTQYF.

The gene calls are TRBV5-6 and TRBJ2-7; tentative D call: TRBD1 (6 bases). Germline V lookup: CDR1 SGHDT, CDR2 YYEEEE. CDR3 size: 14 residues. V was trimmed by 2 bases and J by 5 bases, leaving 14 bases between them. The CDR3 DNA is TGTGCCAGCAGCTTCGGCAGGGGCATGCACGAGCAGTACTTC. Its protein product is CASSFGRGMHEQYF.

The DNA of the CDR3 is TGCGCCAGCAAGGCGGGCTCCTACAATGAGCAGTTCTTC. Translated, it gives CASKAGSYNEQFF. This chain links TRBV5-1 with TRBJ2-1, with D possibly matching TRBD2 (5 bases). V shed 6 bases and J shed 0 bases, with 7 bases lying between them. Germline V gene sequence: CDR1 SGHRS, CDR2 YFSETQ. The CDR3 is 13 residues long.

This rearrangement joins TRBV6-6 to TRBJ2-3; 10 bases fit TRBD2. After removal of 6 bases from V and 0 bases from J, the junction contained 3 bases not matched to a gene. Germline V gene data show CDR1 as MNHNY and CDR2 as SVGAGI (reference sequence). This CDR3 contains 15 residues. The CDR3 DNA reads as TGTGCCAGCAGGTTAGCGGGGGGAAGCACAGATACGCAGTATTTT. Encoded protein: CASRLAGGSTDTQYF.